The clone carrying this T cell receptor beta chain was seen many times. What it recognizes is unknown. Scientists amplified the TCR beta CDR3 regions from RNA transcripts. After a first-round RT-PCR with HTBI primers, a second-round multiplex PCR was run. TCRdb recomputed calls from the multiplex PCR reads with MiXCR, one row per CDR3 protein. The profile shows about 380,000 distinct CDR3 sequences, 15% of them singletons. Enrolled hyperthyroidism patients had a new diagnosis, a duration under 2 months, and an age of 18 to 65. This specimen belongs to a study of Graves' ophthalmopathy and Graves' hyperthyroidism. Broader study findings: Most expanded clonotypes in thyroid above 0.001 frequency also showed up in blood.

The germline V gene has CDR1 SGHVS and CDR2 FNYEAQ. The V and J ends lost 0 bases and 2 bases, in that order; junction bases with no gene match: 9. The CDR3 contains 17 residues. This clonotype originated in a woman aged 18 to 35 with stable Graves' hyperthyroidism. The source material was peripheral blood. This chain connects TRBV7-6 to TRBJ2-7, with 8 bases lining up with TRBD2. This CDR3 is CASSLASARGATYEQYF. In DNA form, the CDR3 reads TGTGCCAGCAGCTTAGCGTCTGCGCGGGGGGCCACCTACGAGCAGTACTTC.